The 23 T cell receptor beta chains below come from one sample, sequenced in a study of T cell changes during pregnancy in multiple sclerosis. Only in-frame clones appear in the TCRdb table, and some are missing; sequencing was by immunoSEQ multiplex PCR. This sample has around 50,000 clones; around 93% occur once, and the top ten carry roughly 4%. The material sequenced was CD8+ T cells from peripheral blood mononuclear cells, taken in the first trimester of pregnancy. The receptor source for this set is a female donor with multiple sclerosis, enrolled in a pregnancy study.

V gene TRBV11-2 combines with J gene TRBJ2-2, with 7 nucleotides matching TRBD2. The CDR3 consists of 15 residues. V trimming: 5 bases; J trimming: 9 bases; junction bases outside the gene matches: 12. Germline values: CDR1 SGHAT, CDR2 FQNNGV. CDR3 residues: CASSRLGGERRELFF. The CDR3 nucleotides read TGTGCCAGCAGCCGTTTGGGGGGGGAACGCAGGGAGCTGTTTTTT.

V is TRBV2 and J is TRBJ2-5, with a possible D match to TRBD1 (5 bases). The closer fit of TRBJ2-7 to the DNA end suggests the J call may be wrong. Looked up from germline, CDR1 is SNHLY and CDR2 is FYNNEI. The CDR3 sequence is 14 residues long. The CDR3 spells CASSESGRVYEQYF. The DNA of the CDR3 is TGTGCCAGCAGTGAATCGGGCAGGGTCTACGAGCAGTACTTC.

The chain couples TRBV15 to TRBJ2-1; no definite D call. With 3 bases removed from V and 5 bases from J, the gap between germline ends came to 14 bases. The CDR3 loop spans 15 amino acids. Looked up from germline, CDR1 is LNHNV and CDR2 is YYDKDF (reference sequence). The CDR3 DNA is TGTGCCACCAGCAGGCGCAGGTTCCCCGACAATGAGCAGTTCTTC. Its translation is CATSRRRFPDNEQFF.

The sample holds one count of this clone. The chain uses TRBV7-8 and TRBJ1-1; the D gene is possibly TRBD1 (6 bases). CDR1 and CDR2 from the germline V gene are SGHVS and FQNEAQ. V shed 5 bases and J shed 0 bases, with 16 bases lying between them. There are 16 residues in the CDR3. CDR3 sequence (DNA): TGTGCCAGCAGCCCCCCCGGGGGGCTTATGAACACTGAAGCTTTCTTT. Amino acid sequence: CASSPPGGLMNTEAFF.

This clone was detected only once. The rearrangement uses TRBV11-2 and TRBJ2-1, with D possibly being TRBD1 (5 bases). There are 14 residues in the CDR3. V lost 4 bases, J lost 10 bases, and 17 bases lay in between. Germline CDR1 and CDR2: SGHAT and FQNNGV. This chain's CDR3 is CASSSLTRQLEQFF. Here the CDR3 DNA reads TGTGCCAGCAGCTCGCTGACGAGACAGCTCGAGCAGTTCTTC.

The CDR3 bases are TGTGCCAGCACCGAAGGCATGCCGGGAGCTTTCTTT. It yields the protein CASTEGMPGAFF. The V call is TRBV6-1, the J call TRBJ1-1, with D hard to call. Germline V gene sequence: CDR1 MNHNS, CDR2 SASEGT. Trimming cost V 7 bases and J 10 bases, with 16 bases left between them. The CDR3 is 12 amino acids.

The chain employs TRBV4-3 and TRBJ2-1, with 10 bases lining up with TRBD2. This CDR3 is built from 15 residues. The trim removed 0 bases at V and 6 bases at J, leaving 2 bases unmatched. CDR1 is LGHNA, CDR2 YSLEER, per germline. DNA for the CDR3: TGCGCCAGCAGCCAAGAAAGCGGGGGGGCCAATGAGCAGTTCTTC. It translates to CASSQESGGANEQFF.

The chain links TRBV10-3 to TRBJ2-1, with TRBD2 matching over 14 bases. Germline V gives CDR1 ENHRY, CDR2 SYGVKD. The CDR3 has 16 amino acids. Losses at the gene ends were 5 bases for V and 7 bases for J; bases not matched to a gene: 7. This CDR3 reads CAISPTSGRGENEQFF. CDR3 bases: TGTGCCATCAGTCCGACTAGCGGGAGGGGGGAAAATGAGCAGTTCTTC.

V gene TRBV5-4 combines with J gene TRBJ2-3; 7 bases map to TRBD1. V shed 5 bases, J shed 0 bases, and the junction held 9 bases outside the gene matches. This CDR3 has 16 amino acids. Germline CDR1 SGHNT, CDR2 YYREEE (reference sequence). CDR3 sequence: CASSSWGTVSTDTQYF. As DNA, the CDR3 is TGTGCCAGCAGTTCGTGGGGGACAGTGAGCACAGATACGCAGTATTTT.

The rearrangement links TRBV2 to TRBJ2-7; 8 bases match TRBD2. J gave up 5 bases and V 7 bases, and 4 bases lay outside the gene matches. Germline CDR1 SNHLY, CDR2 FYNNEI. CDR3 length: 12 amino acids. The CDR3 here is CASIRGGDEQYF. CDR3 in DNA: TGTGCCAGCATACGGGGGGGGGACGAGCAGTACTTC.

The chain employs TRBV28 and TRBJ2-3; no clear D. Germline CDR1 is MDHEN and CDR2 is SYDVKM. The CDR3 sequence is 12 residues long. V was pared by 9 bases and J by 4 bases, with 11 bases between. CDR3 protein: CASTVRADTQYF. In DNA, the CDR3 is TGTGCCAGTACTGTCCGAGCAGATACGCAGTATTTT.

The chain combines TRBV15 with TRBJ2-1, with a weak D call TRBD2 (6 bases). Trimming removed 5 bases from V and 11 bases from J, with 22 bases in between. Germline assignment: CDR1 LNHNV and CDR2 YYDKDF (reference sequence). The CDR3 extends over 15 amino acids. Here the CDR3 reads CATSYLTGPLAQQFF. CDR3 in DNA: TGTGCCACCAGCTATTTGACGGGACCCCTAGCGCAGCAGTTCTTC. Together with reference TRBV15 and TRBJ2-1, the CDR3 gives the full variable domain: DAMVIQNPRYQVTQFGKPVTLSCSQTLNHNVMYWYQQKSSQAPKLLFHYYDKDFNNEADTPDNFQSRRPNTSFCFLDIRSPGLGDTAMYLCATSYLTGPLAQQFFGPGTRLTVL.

This clone has a single count. The genes are TRBV6-5 and TRBJ1-4, with TRBD1 identical over 7 bases. Germline assignment: CDR1 MNHEY and CDR2 SVGAGI. The CDR3 loop spans 14 amino acids. Trimming removed 4 bases from V and 7 bases from J; junction bases left unmatched: 6. The CDR3 region has the DNA TGTGCCAGCAGTTTAGGGGGCAGGGGTGAAAAACTGTTTTTT. Amino acids: CASSLGGRGEKLFF.

The chain links TRBV28 to TRBJ2-1, with TRBD2 matching 8 bases. The V segment lost 3 bases and the J segment 4 bases; nucleotides outside the gene matches: 8. The CDR3 has 16 residues. From germline, CDR1 is MDHEN and CDR2 SYDVKM. CDR3 sequence: CASSFGGLAGYNEQFF. The DNA of the CDR3 is TGTGCCAGCAGTTTCGGGGGGCTAGCGGGTTACAATGAGCAGTTCTTC.

The chain joins TRBV15 to TRBJ2-5, with TRBD1 as a possible D gene (6 bases). V was cut by 0 bases and J by 1 base, with 6 bases left in between. This CDR3 comprises 14 residues. Germline-derived CDR1 and CDR2 are LNHNV and YYDKDF (reference sequence). This CDR3 is CATSRDRGQETQYF. The CDR3 region has the DNA TGTGCCACCAGCAGAGACAGGGGCCAAGAGACCCAGTACTTC.

The V and J genes are TRBV6-1 and TRBJ1-2; D uncertain. The germline gives CDR1 MNHNS, CDR2 SASEGT. The CDR3 runs 14 residues. V was trimmed by 6 bases and J by 2 bases, leaving 13 bases between them. The CDR3 sequence: CASSALGRNYGYTF. The CDR3 bases are TGTGCCAGCAGCGCCCTAGGGAGGAACTATGGCTACACCTTC.

The chain couples TRBV7-9 to TRBJ2-7; 7 positions agree with TRBD1. The V segment lost 5 bases and the J segment 2 bases; nucleotides outside the gene matches: 6. The CDR3 has 14 residues. Germline CDR1 SEHNR, CDR2 FQNEAQ (reference sequence). CDR3 coding DNA: TGTGCCAGCAGCCCCCGGGACAGAGCCTACGAGCAGTACTTC. As protein: CASSPRDRAYEQYF.

This chain joins TRBV10-2 and TRBJ2-7; possibly TRBD2 for D (6 bases). This CDR3 is 13 amino acids long. V lost 10 bases to trimming and J lost 3 bases, with 16 bases between them. Germline lookup yields CDR1 WSHSY and CDR2 SAAADI. The CDR3, as DNA: TGCGCCACCTGGGGACTCGCTGACTACGAGCAGTACTTC. Translating it yields CATWGLADYEQYF.

The V call is TRBV29-1, the J call TRBJ1-1; D gene uncertain. CDR3 length: 12 residues. Trimming left V 4 bases short and J 2 bases short, with 8 bases between. Germline lookup yields CDR1 SQVTM and CDR2 ANQGSEA. CDR3 DNA sequence: TGCAGCGTTGCCCGTCTCAACACTGAAGCTTTCTTT. This translates into CSVARLNTEAFF.

The rearrangement links TRBV4-3 to TRBJ1-2, with 10 positions matching TRBD1. The CDR3 consists of 15 residues. V trimming: 3 bases; J trimming: 5 bases; junction bases outside the gene matches: 6. The germline V gene has CDR1 LGHNA and CDR2 YSLEER. This CDR3 reads CASSQDRGFLYGYTF. DNA for the CDR3: TGCGCCAGCAGCCAGGACAGGGGGTTCCTATATGGCTACACCTTC.

J is TRBJ2-1 and V is TRBV28; no clear D gene. Germline V CDR1 and CDR2: MDHEN, SYDVKM. With 3 bases removed from V and 4 bases from J, the gap between germline ends came to 7 bases. The CDR3 has 13 amino acids. Written as DNA, the CDR3 is TGTGCCAGCAGTTTCAACTCGTACAATGAGCAGTTCTTC. Amino acid sequence: CASSFNSYNEQFF. The whole variable domain, remainder taken from reference TRBV28 and TRBJ2-1, is DVKVTQSSRYLVKRTGEKVFLECVQDMDHENMFWYRQDPGLGLRLIYFSYDVKMKEKGDIPEGYSVSREKKERFSLILESASTNQTSMYLCASSFNSYNEQFFGPGTRLTVL.

This clone was picked up a small number of times. V and J are TRBV6-4 and TRBJ2-3; TRBD2 matches 11 bases. CDR1 MRHNA and CDR2 SNTAGT come from the germline V gene. V trimming: 6 bases; J trimming: 1 base; junction bases outside the gene matches: 3. The CDR3 loop spans 15 amino acids. The CDR3 region is CASSATSGGTDTQYF. The CDR3 DNA reads TGTGCCAGCAGCGCGACTAGCGGGGGCACAGATACGCAGTATTTT.

V is TRBV27 and J is TRBJ2-3; 8 bases fit TRBD1. The CDR3 has 14 amino acids. Losses at the gene ends were 7 bases for V and 2 bases for J; bases not matched to a gene: 5. Germline V lookup: CDR1 MNHEY, CDR2 SMNVEV (reference sequence). The CDR3 bases are TGTGCCAGCACTAACAGGGGGATCACAGATACGCAGTATTTT. Its protein is CASTNRGITDTQYF.